This T cell receptor (beta chain) emerged from a study of CD8 T cells in Susac syndrome (dated by TCRdb to about 2019). Study-wide context: The study used repertoire sequencing to test whether antigen drove CD8+ T cell activation and differentiation in Susac syndrome.

Peripheral blood CD8+ and CD4+ T cells from healthy donors, Susac syndrome patients and multiple sclerosis patients were profiled by high-throughput TCR beta sequencing. The healthy donors served as controls matched for age and sex. Bulk CD8+ and CD4+ T cells were purified by magnetic negative isolation, while CD8+ TEMRA cells were enriched using FACS. Blood was drawn into EDTA tubes, processed within 24 hours, and PBMCs were isolated by density gradient centrifugation. PBMCs intended for TCR sequencing were cryopreserved in liquid nitrogen and were subsequently thawed in a 37 degrees C water bath. Purity of sorted or isolated CD4+, CD8+ and CD8+ TEMRA cells was at least 90%. RNA was extracted using the RNeasy kit, and 0.5 to 1 microgram was reverse transcribed with random hexamers. The immunoSEQ multiplex PCR assay, which covers 54 Vbeta and 13 Jbeta segments, was used to amplify TCR beta CDR3 regions. Bias from PCR amplification was corrected by using a synthetic template baseline for primer optimization and for computational correction. For the original study's pipeline: Reads were assigned to V, D and J genes according to IMGT and analyzed in immunoSEQ Analyzer, with only productive sequences retained. Clonality was calculated as one minus the Shannon entropy normalized by log2 of the number of productive unique sequences. For each patient and control, public and private clones were evaluated among the 100 most prevalent clones. Clones were defined as Susac-specific when absent from the healthy and MS cohorts, from about 1,100 published viral clones and from other ImmuneACCESS disease sequences. Using fastp at Q25 and MiXCR, TCRdb reprocessed the public reads and kept productive beta chains. Here each entry gathers all rows of one CDR3 protein and keeps the most common genes and DNA. These V and J calls rely on TCRdb rather than the paper's analysis. The sample table records approximately 120,000 distinct CDR3 sequences; about 93% of these occur just once. The biggest ten clones account for over 0.07% of the sample.

Study-level results and caveats: The number of individuals in the TCR sequencing and HLA analysis was recognized as being relatively small.

The CDR3 spans 14 residues, from the cysteine through the phenylalanine. Only the CDR3 DNA stays, 42 bases, in frame from base 1. CDR1 and CDR2 are read off the germline V gene as SGHTA and FQGNSA. V gives up 5 bases and J gives up 3 bases, and the segment between their germline ends measures 14 bases. Points on this clonotype: It lacks a known antigen. The sample holds no much larger clone one base away, and base qualities are not on file.

The chain couples TRBV7-2 to TRBJ2-7; possibly the D gene is TRBD1, per 6 matching bases. This TCR was recovered from a human donor in good health. Sequencing was performed on CD4+ T cells from PBMCs. The nucleotides read TGTGCCAGCAGCCCTACAGGGAACAACTACGAGCAGTACTTC. Its coded protein is CASSPTGNNYEQYF.